These 14 T cell receptor beta chains were sequenced from one sample in a study of blood T cell repertoires in COVID-19. Profiling relied on immunoSEQ multiplex PCR, and the TCRdb table lists in-frame clones only, not all of them. The sample records fewer than 100,000 clones, around 90% being singletons. The sample was peripheral blood. The receptors here all came from a woman aged 80 or over with acute or convalescent COVID-19.

V usage is TRBV2 and J usage is TRBJ2-5, with TRBD1 matching 8 bases. V lost 7 bases and J lost 2; bases outside the gene matches: 6. Germline V gene sequence: CDR1 SNHLY, CDR2 FYNNEI. This CDR3 is 14 amino acids long. CDR3 residues: CASKTRGPQETQYF. Here the CDR3 DNA reads TGTGCCAGCAAGACCAGGGGGCCTCAAGAGACCCAGTACTTC.

The genes are TRBV6-6 and TRBJ2-1; 10 bases align to TRBD1. V lost 6 bases to trimming and J lost 1 base; unmatched junction nucleotides: 6. The CDR3 length is 16 residues. Germline CDR1 MNHNY, CDR2 SVGAGI (reference sequence). The CDR3 region is CASSLQGQGSYNEQFF. The CDR3 DNA is TGTGCCAGCAGCCTACAGGGACAGGGGTCCTACAATGAGCAGTTCTTC.

The chain recombines TRBV5-4 with TRBJ1-2; D might be TRBD1 (5 bases). The CDR3 consists of 15 residues. Germline V gene sequence: CDR1 SGHNT, CDR2 YYREEE (reference sequence). V was trimmed by 4 bases and J by 4 bases, leaving 17 bases between them. The CDR3 loop reads CASSNQGGLGYGYTF. CDR3 in DNA: TGTGCCAGCAGCAACCAGGGTGGCCTCGGCTATGGCTACACCTTC.

The V call is TRBV5-1, the J call TRBJ2-3, with D hard to call. The germline V gene encodes CDR1 SGHRS and CDR2 YFSETQ. The V end was cut by 6 bases, the J end by 2 bases, with 13 bases between. CDR3 length equals 14 residues. The CDR3 loop reads CASNTRGPTDTQYF. In DNA form, the CDR3 reads TGCGCCAGCAATACGCGTGGTCCCACAGATACGCAGTATTTT.

The chain has TRBV28 and TRBJ2-3, with D maybe TRBD1 (6 bases). The CDR3 spans 15 residues. Germline CDR1 and CDR2: MDHEN and SYDVKM. V lost 5 bases and J 0 bases, leaving 12 bases between the germline ends. CDR3 DNA: TGTGCCAGCAGTCTGACAGGCAAAAGCACAGATACGCAGTATTTT. Translated, it gives CASSLTGKSTDTQYF.

V usage is TRBV6-5 and J usage is TRBJ1-1; 7 bases align to TRBD1. Germline CDR1 is MNHEY and CDR2 is SVGAGI. CDR3 size: 14 residues. Trimming took 6 bases from V and 1 from J; bases not matched to a gene: 5. DNA for the CDR3: TGTGCCAGCAGACGGGGACAGCCGAACACTGAAGCTTTCTTT. Its translation is CASRRGQPNTEAFF.

The rearrangement joins TRBV24-1 to TRBJ1-1, with TRBD1 matching over 10 bases. Germline V CDR1 and CDR2: KGHDR, SFDVKD. J was trimmed by 3 bases and V by 2 bases; bases with no gene match: 2. This CDR3 is built from 15 residues. In DNA, the CDR3 is TGTGCCACCAGTGATTCCGGGACAGGGGACACTGAAGCTTTCTTT. Residues: CATSDSGTGDTEAFF.

This rearrangement joins TRBV5-5 to TRBJ2-1; 10 bases are shared with TRBD2. There are 16 residues in the CDR3. J gave up 2 bases and V 3 bases, and 5 bases lay outside the gene matches. CDR1 is SGHKS and CDR2 is YYEKEE in the germline V gene (reference sequence). The CDR3 spells CASSSGLAEPYNEQFF. CDR3 DNA: TGTGCCAGCAGCTCCGGACTAGCGGAGCCCTACAATGAGCAGTTCTTC.

The chain couples TRBV29-1 to TRBJ2-1; 10 bases are shared with TRBD1. Germline-derived CDR1 and CDR2 are SQVTM and ANQGSEA. V trimming: 6 bases; J trimming: 7 bases; junction bases outside the gene matches: 12. CDR3 length: 15 residues. CDR3 sequence (DNA): TGCAGCGTCAAGAACCTGGACAGGGGGAGAAATGAGCAGTTCTTC. It specifies CSVKNLDRGRNEQFF.

The chain is built from TRBV19 and TRBJ1-1, with D possibly TRBD1 on 5 matching bases. The CDR3 covers 14 residues. V was trimmed by 5 bases and J by 1 base, leaving 11 bases between them. Germline-derived CDR1 and CDR2 are LNHDA and SQIVND (reference sequence). The CDR3 nucleotides read TGTGCCAGTAGTCTCCCCGGACAGAACACTGAAGCTTTCTTT. This encodes CASSLPGQNTEAFF.

V and J are TRBV5-1 and TRBJ2-5; D is possibly TRBD2 (7 bases). The ends were cut back, 9 bases at V and 4 bases at J, with 22 bases in the middle. Germline assignment: CDR1 SGHRS and CDR2 YFSETQ. The CDR3 runs 15 residues. CDR3 loop: CATRGGGGLSETQYF. The CDR3 DNA sequence: TGCGCCACCCGAGGGGGAGGGGGATTGTCAGAGACCCAGTACTTC. Combining the CDR3 with reference TRBV5-1 and TRBJ2-5 gives the whole variable domain KAGVTQTPRYLIKTRGQQVTLSCSPISGHRSVSWYQQTPGQGLQFLFEYFSETQRNKGNFPGRFSGRQFSNSRSEMNVSTLELGDSALYLCATRGGGGLSETQYFGPGTRLLVL.

The V call is TRBV24-1, the J call TRBJ1-1; a possible D gene is TRBD1 (5 bases). CDR1 is KGHDR, CDR2 SFDVKD, per germline. Trimming removed 6 bases at V and 0 bases at J, with 19 bases between. The CDR3 has 17 amino acids. The CDR3 DNA follows: TGTGCCACCAGTACTTGGGGCAAAGCAGGAATGAACACTGAAGCTTTCTTT. Translation: CATSTWGKAGMNTEAFF.

The table lists this clone with a count of one. The gene calls are TRBV5-1 and TRBJ2-5, with 9 positions matching TRBD1. Germline-derived CDR1 and CDR2 are SGHRS and YFSETQ. The CDR3 runs 17 residues. Trimming removed 0 bases from V and 2 bases from J; junction bases left unmatched: 8. CDR3 residues: CASSLGGTGSNQETQYF. CDR3 in DNA: TGCGCCAGCAGCTTGGGGGGGACAGGGTCCAATCAAGAGACCCAGTACTTC.

The chain recombines TRBV6-5 with TRBJ1-1, with D perhaps matching TRBD1 (6 bases). Germline V gene data show CDR1 as MNHEY and CDR2 as SVGAGI. CDR3 length: 14 residues. The V and J ends lost 5 bases and 4 bases respectively, with 14 bases between them. In DNA form, the CDR3 reads TGTGCCAGCAGTCAGACCGCGGGGGCCACTGAAGCTTTCTTT. Residues: CASSQTAGATEAFF.